This T cell receptor (beta chain) was documented in a study of shared T cell receptors in the human thymus. V trimming: 2 bases; J trimming: 4 bases; junction bases outside the gene matches: 13. CDR3 length: 17 amino acids. Germline V gives CDR1 MNHEY, CDR2 SMNVEV (reference sequence). Measured with immunoSEQ multiplex PCR; TCRdb has only the in-frame clones, and not every one. The data show over 350,000 clones, with roughly 94% seen just once and approximately 0.02% held by the top ten. The sequenced sample was thymocytes. The clonotype comes from a human donor. This rearrangement joins TRBV27 to TRBJ1-1; TRBD1 aligns across 7 bases. The CDR3, as DNA: TGTGCCAGCAGTTTAAATGAGACAGGGAGGGCAGTCACTGAAGCTTTCTTT. This translates into CASSLNETGRAVTEAFF.